This TCR beta chain appears in the sequencing data of a study of T-cell memory formation after mild COVID-19. Study observations and caveats: Contracting clones, day 15 to 85, had balanced CD4/CD8, and later expanders favored CD4+.

The CDR3 covers 15 residues. The germline V and J ends were trimmed by 4 bases and 0 bases, with 10 bases remaining between them. CDR1 is LNHNV and CDR2 is YYDKDF in the germline V gene (reference sequence). Turning to this clonotype: Its antigen is unknown.

A single record per CDR3 protein comes from TCRdb applying MiXCR to the 5' RACE reads. The sample comprises 200,000 to 250,000 distinct CDR3 sequences, approximately 30% of which are singletons, and 10% to 12% rests with the top ten. This chain connects TRBV15 to TRBJ2-1, with a tentative D call TRBD1 (5 bases). This clonotype was sampled from an adult woman who had mild COVID-19 (a few samples of this study predate the infection). Cell type and time point are not known. The sequenced material came from PBMCs or a T cell subset sorted from them (not recorded which). As DNA, the CDR3 is TGTGCCACCAGCATAGGGGCCAGCTCCTACAATGAGCAGTTCTTC. Protein sequence: CATSIGASSYNEQFF.